This TCR beta chain was recovered during a study of T cell repertoires in cytomegalovirus infection. Background on the study: Public TCR beta signature analysis indicated the presence of both CMV infection and matching HLA type.

Study outcomes and limitations: CMV-specific TCR beta clonotypes restricted by HLA-C dominated the ex vivo response.

Each CDR3 protein is one row after TCRdb ran MiXCR on the reads. The data contain 150,000 to 160,000 distinct CDR3 sequences, about a quarter of them singletons. V lost 6 bases and J lost 4, with 13 bases in between. This CDR3 spans 14 amino acids. This clonotype showed up many times. Its antigen remains unidentified. The clonotype originates from a human donor in good health (CMV status not recorded). Some clones in this sample may be carry-over from other donors' samples. The material sequenced was PBMCs. This chain uses TRBV12-3 or TRBV12-4 with TRBJ2-1; D gene ambiguous. CDR3 residues: CASSSQDGYNEQFF. In nucleotides, the CDR3 is TGTGCCAGCAGCTCCCAGGACGGATACAATGAGCAGTTCTTC.